Each of the 2 T cell receptor beta chains below was sequenced from the same sample in a study of blood T cell repertoires in COVID-19. The repertoire was sequenced with immunoSEQ multiplex PCR; TCRdb's copy has only in-frame clones and lacks some. The sample yields roughly 230,000 clones, about 85% seen once. Sequencing used PBMCs or T cells enriched from blood (not recorded which). Source of these receptors: a woman in her 50s who had been exposed to COVID-19.

The chain has TRBV2 and TRBJ1-6, with D unresolved. The V end was cut by 3 bases, the J end by 10 bases, with 16 bases between. The CDR3 runs to 15 residues. CDR1 is SNHLY, CDR2 FYNNEI, per germline. For the CDR3, the DNA is TGTGCCAGCAGTGAGGAGGCTTTTCGGTTGTCACCCCTCCACTTT. Translation: CASSEEAFRLSPLHF.

The chain uses TRBV7-2 and TRBJ1-1, with 7 nucleotides matching TRBD1. With V trimmed by 4 bases and J by 5 bases, 10 bases remained unmatched. The CDR3 is 15 residues long. Germline CDR1 SGHTA, CDR2 FQGNSA. The CDR3: CASSSRATGMTEAFF. The CDR3 nucleotides are TGTGCCAGCAGCTCTAGGGCGACAGGGATGACTGAAGCTTTCTTT.